This T cell receptor beta chain comes out of a study of CD8+CD57+ T cells in acquired aplastic anemia. Template material for TCR beta VDJ and CDR3 profiling consisted of genomic DNA. TCRdb fed the reads into MiXCR, producing one record per CDR3 protein. The repertoire holds 250,000 to 350,000 distinct CDR3 sequences, with 56% as singletons. V shed 8 bases and J shed 2 bases, with 13 bases lying between them. Germline CDR1 reads SQVTM; CDR2 reads ANQGSEA. The CDR3 is 13 residues long. The sample consisted of sorted CD4+, CD8+, or CD8+CD57+ T cells (not recorded which) from PBMCs. V gene TRBV29-1 combines with J gene TRBJ2-1, with a tentative D call TRBD1 (5 bases). The source of this sequence is a human donor with severe aplastic anemia or a healthy control (not recorded which). The chain's CDR3 is CSLAPDTYNEQFF. CDR3 in DNA: TGCAGCTTAGCCCCGGACACCTACAATGAGCAGTTCTTC.